This TCR beta chain was sequenced in a study of T cell repertoires in cytomegalovirus infection. Study summary: Indications came from public TCR beta signatures; they pointed to CMV infection and to a matching HLA type.

General study findings and limits: Public TCR beta family frequency separated CMV-and-HLA carriers, including in an independent cohort. Dominating the ex vivo response were TCR beta clonotypes that were CMV-specific and HLA-C-restricted.

In germline, CDR1 is MNHEY, CDR2 SVGEGT. The germline V and J ends were trimmed by 8 bases and 10 bases, with 23 bases remaining between them. CDR3 size: 14 residues. TCRdb passed the reads through MiXCR, listing each CDR3 protein once. The sample consists of 630,000 or so distinct CDR3 sequences, 24% of them appearing once. Comment on this clonotype: What it recognizes is unknown.

The chain employs TRBV6-2 or TRBV6-3 and TRBJ1-2; D gene uncertain. Sequenced material: CD8+ T cells from PBMCs. This receptor was identified in a human donor in good health (CMV status not recorded). Some clones in this sample may be carry-over from other donors' samples. The CDR3 loop is CASDTKYRYGAYTF. The CDR3 DNA follows: TGTGCCAGCGACACGAAGTACCGCTATGGTGCCTACACCTTC.